This is a list of T cell receptor beta chains from one sample in a study of CD8 T cells in Susac syndrome. TCRdb passed the immunoSEQ multiplex PCR reads through MiXCR, listing each CDR3 protein once. The data contain about 150,000 distinct CDR3 sequences, around 95% of them singletons. Input material: CD8+ T cells from PBMCs. These receptors were taken from a human donor with multiple sclerosis. The CDR3 runs from the conserved cysteine through the conserved F or W. Fields, in order: clone size, V gene, D gene, J gene, CDR3 protein, CDR3 DNA. D genes are given only for firm matches. Only part of the rows carry a size: once, few, many, or a class if the clone is expanded.

clone_size: -; v_call: TRBV4-2; d_call: -; j_call: TRBJ2-5; cdr3_aa: CASSQEDRTFEETQYF; cdr3_nt: TGTGCCAGCAGCCAAGAAGACAGAACGTTTGAAGAGACCCAGTACTTC
clone_size: once; v_call: TRBV12-3/TRBV12-4; d_call: TRBD2; j_call: TRBJ2-3; cdr3_aa: CASSLQEVRLAGNTQYF; cdr3_nt: TGTGCCAGCAGTTTGCAGGAGGTTCGACTAGCGGGGAACACGCAGTATTTT
clone_size: once; v_call: TRBV7-9; d_call: -; j_call: TRBJ1-1; cdr3_aa: CASAPSVNTEAFF; cdr3_nt: TGTGCCAGTGCACCTTCCGTGAACACTGAAGCTTTCTTT
clone_size: -; v_call: TRBV29-1; d_call: -; j_call: TRBJ2-1; cdr3_aa: CSHREIRDGAEQFF; cdr3_nt: TGCAGCCATCGGGAGATAAGGGACGGGGCCGAGCAGTTCTTC
clone_size: -; v_call: TRBV15; d_call: -; j_call: TRBJ2-7; cdr3_aa: CATSRVRGRSSYEQYF; cdr3_nt: TGTGCCACCAGCAGAGTTCGGGGGCGAAGCTCCTACGAGCAGTACTTC
clone_size: -; v_call: TRBV2; d_call: -; j_call: TRBJ2-7; cdr3_aa: CASSGGSYEQYF; cdr3_nt: TGTGCCAGCAGTGGGGGCTCCTACGAGCAGTACTTC
clone_size: -; v_call: TRBV20-1; d_call: TRBD2; j_call: TRBJ2-2; cdr3_aa: CSVTGLAGGTNTGELFF; cdr3_nt: TGCAGTGTCACGGGACTAGCGGGAGGAACGAACACCGGGGAGCTGTTTTTT
clone_size: -; v_call: TRBV5-6; d_call: -; j_call: TRBJ2-2; cdr3_aa: CASSPVGEVPTGELFF; cdr3_nt: TGTGCCAGCAGCCCAGTGGGAGAGGTTCCCACCGGGGAGCTGTTTTTT
clone_size: -; v_call: TRBV29-1; d_call: -; j_call: TRBJ2-1; cdr3_aa: CSVSRDSRGNEQFF; cdr3_nt: TGCAGCGTCTCGCGGGACTCTCGGGGAAATGAGCAGTTCTTC
clone_size: -; v_call: TRBV7-9; d_call: -; j_call: TRBJ2-1; cdr3_aa: CASSSLADYNEQFF; cdr3_nt: TGTGCCAGCAGCTCTTTAGCGGATTACAATGAGCAGTTCTTC
clone_size: -; v_call: TRBV3-1; d_call: -; j_call: TRBJ1-1; cdr3_aa: CASSQDPPPGEAFF; cdr3_nt: TGTGCCAGCAGCCAAGATCCCCCCCCGGGTGAAGCTTTCTTT
clone_size: -; v_call: TRBV20-1; d_call: -; j_call: TRBJ1-3; cdr3_aa: CSAKLPSWNTIYF; cdr3_nt: TGCAGTGCTAAACTCCCCAGTTGGAACACCATATATTTT
clone_size: -; v_call: TRBV30; d_call: -; j_call: TRBJ2-3; cdr3_aa: CAWRPSQRTTDTQYF; cdr3_nt: TGTGCCTGGAGACCCAGCCAGAGAACTACAGATACGCAGTATTTT
clone_size: -; v_call: TRBV7-6; d_call: -; j_call: TRBJ2-7; cdr3_aa: CASSLFVQSAYEQYF; cdr3_nt: TGTGCCAGCAGCTTATTTGTTCAGTCTGCCTACGAGCAGTACTTC
clone_size: -; v_call: TRBV12-5; d_call: -; j_call: TRBJ2-1; cdr3_aa: CASGLYNYNEQFF; cdr3_nt: TGTGCTAGTGGTTTGTACAACTACAATGAGCAGTTCTTC
clone_size: -; v_call: TRBV20-1; d_call: -; j_call: TRBJ1-2; cdr3_aa: CSARDSRDYYGYTF; cdr3_nt: TGCAGTGCTAGAGATTCTAGGGACTACTATGGCTACACCTTC
clone_size: -; v_call: TRBV2; d_call: -; j_call: TRBJ2-5; cdr3_aa: CASSVWAQETQYF; cdr3_nt: TGTGCCAGCAGTGTGTGGGCGCAAGAGACCCAGTACTTC